Listed below are T cell receptor beta chains from one sample, sequenced in a study of OX40 agonist ivuxolimab in advanced cancers. The table came from immunoSEQ multiplex PCR; TCRdb's copy has only in-frame clones and leaves some out. The table has tens of thousands of clones, 65% to 85% seen once. The material was CD4+ or CD8+ T cells sorted from blood, obtained in a trial of the OX40 agonist ivuxolimab. The receptor source for this set is an adult with an advanced solid tumor such as melanoma, head and neck, liver or kidney cancer. CDR3s include the opening cysteine and the closing phenylalanine or tryptophan. Fields, in order: V gene, clone size, J gene, D gene, CDR3 protein, CDR3 DNA. A D gene is named only where the DNA matches it firmly. Not all rows give a size; the values are once, few, many and, for expanded clones, a class.

TRBV27	.	TRBJ2-2	TRBD2	CASYSGRSPTGELFF	TGTGCCAGCTATAGCGGGAGGTCCCCCACCGGGGAGCTGTTTTTT
TRBV7-8	.	TRBJ2-7	TRBD1	CASSLGQGGEQYF	TGTGCCAGCAGCTTAGGACAGGGGGGCGAGCAGTACTTC
TRBV18	once	TRBJ2-1	TRBD2	CASSPTSGRYNEQFF	TGTGCCAGCTCACCCACTAGCGGGAGGTACAATGAGCAGTTCTTC
TRBV18	.	TRBJ2-7	.	CASSPGLLVSYEQYF	TGTGCCAGCTCACCGGGACTGCTCGTCTCCTACGAGCAGTACTTC
TRBV4-1	few	TRBJ1-2	.	CASSQDEGLSSGYTF	TGCGCCAGCAGCCAAGATGAGGGGTTGAGCAGTGGCTACACCTTC
TRBV7-8	few	TRBJ1-6	.	CASSHTTGTNSPLHF	TGTGCCAGCAGCCACACCACGGGGACCAATTCACCCCTCCACTTT
TRBV5-4	.	TRBJ2-5	.	CASSLFGVQETQYF	TGTGCCAGCAGCTTGTTTGGGGTCCAAGAGACCCAGTACTTC
TRBV18	.	TRBJ1-1	.	CASSPREFTEAFF	TGTGCCAGCTCACCACGTGAGTTCACTGAAGCTTTCTTT
TRBV9	.	TRBJ2-1	TRBD2	CASSVELAGGSFNNEQFF	TGTGCCAGCAGCGTAGAACTAGCGGGAGGAAGCTTTAACAATGAGCAGTTCTTC
TRBV7-2	.	TRBJ2-5	.	CASSLGPGQETQYF	TGTGCCAGCAGCTTGGGGCCAGGGCAAGAGACCCAGTACTTC
TRBV15	once	TRBJ2-1	.	CATSRGGAGDHEQFF	TGTGCCACCAGCAGAGGGGGGGCGGGAGACCATGAGCAGTTCTTC
TRBV14	.	TRBJ2-3	TRBD1	CASSPLPGTGKGEDTQYF	TGTGCCAGCAGCCCTCTTCCCGGGACAGGGAAGGGGGAGGATACGCAGTATTTT
TRBV4-1	.	TRBJ1-5	.	CASATSLLNQPQHF	TGCGCCAGCGCAACCTCCCTGCTGAATCAGCCCCAGCATTTT
TRBV20-1	.	TRBJ1-2	.	CSASRAASYTF	TGCAGTGCCAGCAGGGCAGCTAGCTACACCTTC
TRBV4-2	.	TRBJ1-3	TRBD1	CASSQNPRGSGNTIYF	TGTGCCAGCAGCCAAAACCCCAGGGGGTCTGGAAACACCATATATTTT
TRBV7-3	few	TRBJ2-2	TRBD2	CASSLSRSGKGTGELFF	TGTGCCAGCAGCTTAAGCCGGAGCGGGAAGGGCACCGGGGAGCTGTTTTTT
TRBV7-9	.	TRBJ2-7	.	CASSYRLVQAEQYF	TGTGCCAGCAGCTATAGACTAGTCCAGGCCGAGCAGTACTTC
TRBV5-4	once	TRBJ2-3	.	CASSFSTDTQYF	TGTGCCAGCAGCTTTAGCACAGATACGCAGTATTTT
TRBV27	.	TRBJ1-6	.	CASTSSYNSPLHF	TGTGCCAGCACGAGCTCCTATAATTCACCCCTCCACTTT
TRBV5-4	.	TRBJ1-2	.	CASSFGSYGYTF	TGTGCCAGCAGCTTTGGGAGCTATGGCTACACCTTC
TRBV19	.	TRBJ1-1	.	CASSYRQNTEAFF	TGTGCCAGTAGTTACAGGCAGAACACTGAAGCTTTCTTT
TRBV6-5	.	TRBJ1-5	.	CASSEIPGKQPQHF	TGTGCCAGCAGTGAAATCCCGGGGAAACAGCCCCAGCATTTT
TRBV2	.	TRBJ1-3	.	CASSDGKTSSGNTIYF	TGTGCCAGCAGTGATGGGAAAACCTCCTCTGGAAACACCATATATTTT